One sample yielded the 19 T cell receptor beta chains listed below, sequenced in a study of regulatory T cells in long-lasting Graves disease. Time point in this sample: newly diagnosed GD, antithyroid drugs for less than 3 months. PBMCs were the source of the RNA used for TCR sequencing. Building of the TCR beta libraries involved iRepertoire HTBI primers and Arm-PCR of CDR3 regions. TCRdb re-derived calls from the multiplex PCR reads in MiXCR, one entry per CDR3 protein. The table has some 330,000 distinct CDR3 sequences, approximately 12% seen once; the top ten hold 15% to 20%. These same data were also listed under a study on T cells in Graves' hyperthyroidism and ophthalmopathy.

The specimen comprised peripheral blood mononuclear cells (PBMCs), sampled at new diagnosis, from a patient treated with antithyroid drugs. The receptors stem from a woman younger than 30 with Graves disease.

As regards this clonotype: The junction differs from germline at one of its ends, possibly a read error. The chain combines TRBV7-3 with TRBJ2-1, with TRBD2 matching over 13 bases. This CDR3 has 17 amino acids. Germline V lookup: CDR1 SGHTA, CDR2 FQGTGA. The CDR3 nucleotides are TGTGCCAGCAGCGCAGGACTAGCGGGGGCCCAGTACAATGAGCAGCTCTTC. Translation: CASSAGLAGAQYNEQLF.

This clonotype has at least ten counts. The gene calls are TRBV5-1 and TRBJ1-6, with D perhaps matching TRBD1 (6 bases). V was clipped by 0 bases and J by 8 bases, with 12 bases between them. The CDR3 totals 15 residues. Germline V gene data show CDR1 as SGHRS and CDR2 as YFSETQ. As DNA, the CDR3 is TGCGCCAGCAGCTTGGTAGGGGGATTGGATTCACCCCTCCACTTT. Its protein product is CASSLVGGLDSPLHF.

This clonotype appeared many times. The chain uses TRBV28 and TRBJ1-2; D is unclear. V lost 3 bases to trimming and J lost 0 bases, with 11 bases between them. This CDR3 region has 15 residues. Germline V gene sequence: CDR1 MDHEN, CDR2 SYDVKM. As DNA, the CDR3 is TGTGCCAGCAGTTTCCCCGCAGAGTCTAACTATGGCTACACCTTC. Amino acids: CASSFPAESNYGYTF.

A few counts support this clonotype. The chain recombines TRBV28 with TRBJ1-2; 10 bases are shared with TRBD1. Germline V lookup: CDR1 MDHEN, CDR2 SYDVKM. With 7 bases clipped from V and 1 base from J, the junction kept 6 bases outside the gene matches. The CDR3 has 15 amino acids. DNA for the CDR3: TGTGCCAGCATCGACAGGGGGCGCATTAACTATGGCTACACCTTC. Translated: CASIDRGRINYGYTF.

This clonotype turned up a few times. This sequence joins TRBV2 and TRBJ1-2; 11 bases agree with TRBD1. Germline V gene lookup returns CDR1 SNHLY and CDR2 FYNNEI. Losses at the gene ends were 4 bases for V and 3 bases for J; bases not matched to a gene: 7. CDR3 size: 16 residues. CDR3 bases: TGTGCCAGCAGTGGGACAGGGGGCGTAGTTGACTATGGCTACACCTTC. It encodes CASSGTGGVVDYGYTF.

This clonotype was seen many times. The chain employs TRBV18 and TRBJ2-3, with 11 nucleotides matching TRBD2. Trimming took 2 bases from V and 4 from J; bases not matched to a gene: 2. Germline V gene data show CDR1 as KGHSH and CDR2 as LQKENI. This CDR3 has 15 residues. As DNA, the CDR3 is TGTGCCAGCTCACCAGGACTAGCGGGTGCAGATACGCAGTATTTT. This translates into CASSPGLAGADTQYF. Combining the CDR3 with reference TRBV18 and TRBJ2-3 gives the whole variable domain NAGVMQNPRHLVRRRGQEARLRCSPMKGHSHVYWYRQLPEEGLKFMVYLQKENIIDESGMPKERFSAEFPKEGPSILRIQQVVRGDSAAYFCASSPGLAGADTQYFGPGTRLTVL.

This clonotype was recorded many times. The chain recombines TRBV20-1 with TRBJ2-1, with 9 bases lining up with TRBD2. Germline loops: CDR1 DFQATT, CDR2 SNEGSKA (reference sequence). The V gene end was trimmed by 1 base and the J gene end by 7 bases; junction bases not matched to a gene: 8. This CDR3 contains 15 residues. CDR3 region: CSARGGSGSMNEQFF. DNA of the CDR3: TGCAGTGCTAGAGGGGGTAGCGGGAGCATGAATGAGCAGTTCTTC.

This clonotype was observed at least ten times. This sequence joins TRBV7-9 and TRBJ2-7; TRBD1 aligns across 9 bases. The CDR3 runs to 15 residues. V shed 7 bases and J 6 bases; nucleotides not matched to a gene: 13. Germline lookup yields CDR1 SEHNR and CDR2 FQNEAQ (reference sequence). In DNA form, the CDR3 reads TGTGCCAGCATCGGATTAGGGACAGGGTCGGGCGAGCAGTACTTC. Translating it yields CASIGLGTGSGEQYF.

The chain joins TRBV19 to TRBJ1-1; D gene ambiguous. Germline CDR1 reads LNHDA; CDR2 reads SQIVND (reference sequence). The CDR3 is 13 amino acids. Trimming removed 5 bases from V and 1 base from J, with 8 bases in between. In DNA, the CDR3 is TGTGCCAGTAGTGCCCGAGAGAACACTGAAGCTTTCTTT. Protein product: CASSARENTEAFF.

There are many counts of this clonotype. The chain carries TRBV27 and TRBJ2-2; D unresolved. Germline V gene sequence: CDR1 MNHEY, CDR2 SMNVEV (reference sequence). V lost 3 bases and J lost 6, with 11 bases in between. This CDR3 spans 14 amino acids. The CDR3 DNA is TGTGCCAGCAGTTTCTGGGAATCCGCCGGGGAGCTGTTTTTT. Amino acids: CASSFWESAGELFF.

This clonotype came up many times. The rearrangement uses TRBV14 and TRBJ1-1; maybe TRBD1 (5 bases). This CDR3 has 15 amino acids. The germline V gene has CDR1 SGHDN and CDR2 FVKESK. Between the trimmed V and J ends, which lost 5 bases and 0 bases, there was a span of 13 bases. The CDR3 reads CASSYRDLMNTEAFF. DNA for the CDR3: TGTGCCAGCAGCTACCGGGACCTAATGAACACTGAAGCTTTCTTT.

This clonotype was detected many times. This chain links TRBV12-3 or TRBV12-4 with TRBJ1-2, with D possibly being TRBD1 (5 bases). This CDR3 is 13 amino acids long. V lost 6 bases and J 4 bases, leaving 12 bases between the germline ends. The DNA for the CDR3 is TGTGCCAGCAGCTTTGAAGGGGCCTATGGCTACACCTTC. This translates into CASSFEGAYGYTF.

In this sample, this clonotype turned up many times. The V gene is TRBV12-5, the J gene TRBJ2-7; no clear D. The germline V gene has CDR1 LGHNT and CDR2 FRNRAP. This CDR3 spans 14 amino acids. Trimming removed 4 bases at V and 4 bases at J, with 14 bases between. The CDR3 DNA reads TGTGCTAGTGGTTGGGCACGGACGGGTTACGAGCAGTACGTC. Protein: CASGWARTGYEQYV.

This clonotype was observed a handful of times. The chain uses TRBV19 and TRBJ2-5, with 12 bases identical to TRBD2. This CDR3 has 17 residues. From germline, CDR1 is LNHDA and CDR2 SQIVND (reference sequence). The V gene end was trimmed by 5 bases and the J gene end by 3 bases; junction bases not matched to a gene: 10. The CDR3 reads CASSPWTSGEGKETQYF. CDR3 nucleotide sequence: TGTGCCAGTAGTCCCTGGACTAGCGGGGAGGGGAAAGAGACCCAGTACTTC.

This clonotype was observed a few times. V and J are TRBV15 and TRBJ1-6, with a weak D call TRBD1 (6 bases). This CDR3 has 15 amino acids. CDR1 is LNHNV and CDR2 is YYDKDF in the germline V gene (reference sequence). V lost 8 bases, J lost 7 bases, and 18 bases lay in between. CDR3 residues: CATGRPTGSNSPLHF. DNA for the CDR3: TGTGCCACCGGAAGGCCCACAGGGTCCAATTCACCCCTCCACTTT.

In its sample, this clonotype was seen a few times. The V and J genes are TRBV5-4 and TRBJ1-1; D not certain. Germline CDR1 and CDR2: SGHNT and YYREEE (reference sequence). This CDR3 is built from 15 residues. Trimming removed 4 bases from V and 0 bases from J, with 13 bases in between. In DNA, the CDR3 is TGTGCCAGCAGCCATGACCGAAAATTGAACACTGAAGCTTTCTTT. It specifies CASSHDRKLNTEAFF.

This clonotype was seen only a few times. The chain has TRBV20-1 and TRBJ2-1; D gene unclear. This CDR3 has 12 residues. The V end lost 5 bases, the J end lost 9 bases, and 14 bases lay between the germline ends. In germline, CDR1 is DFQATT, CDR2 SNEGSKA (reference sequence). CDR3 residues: CSADDSLAEQFF. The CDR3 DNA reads TGCAGTGCTGACGACTCCCTGGCTGAGCAGTTCTTC.

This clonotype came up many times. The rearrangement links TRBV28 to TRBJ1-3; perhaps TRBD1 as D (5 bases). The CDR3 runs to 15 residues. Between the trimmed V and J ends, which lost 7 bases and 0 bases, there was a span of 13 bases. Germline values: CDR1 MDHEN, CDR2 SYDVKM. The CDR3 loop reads CASKPRAASGNTIYF. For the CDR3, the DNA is TGTGCCAGCAAGCCCAGGGCCGCCTCTGGAAACACCATATATTTT.

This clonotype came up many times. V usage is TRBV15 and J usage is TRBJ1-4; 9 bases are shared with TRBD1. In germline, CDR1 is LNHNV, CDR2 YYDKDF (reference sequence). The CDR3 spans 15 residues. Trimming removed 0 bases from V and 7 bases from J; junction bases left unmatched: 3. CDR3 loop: CATSREPTGGEKLFF. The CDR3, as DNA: TGTGCCACCAGCAGAGAGCCGACAGGGGGTGAAAAACTGTTTTTT.